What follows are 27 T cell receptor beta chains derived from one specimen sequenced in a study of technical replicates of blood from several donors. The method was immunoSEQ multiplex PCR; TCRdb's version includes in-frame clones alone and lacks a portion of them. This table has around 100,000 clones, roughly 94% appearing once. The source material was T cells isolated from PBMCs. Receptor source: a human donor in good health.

In DNA, the CDR3 is TGCGCCAGCAGCCCCCGGGACTTTACGTACAATGAGCAGTTCTTC. This encodes CASSPRDFTYNEQFF. The chain has TRBV4-3 and TRBJ2-1, with D possibly matching TRBD2 (6 bases). The CDR3 has 15 residues. Trimming removed 4 bases at V and 4 bases at J, with 14 bases between. Germline V gene sequence: CDR1 LGHNA, CDR2 YSLEER.

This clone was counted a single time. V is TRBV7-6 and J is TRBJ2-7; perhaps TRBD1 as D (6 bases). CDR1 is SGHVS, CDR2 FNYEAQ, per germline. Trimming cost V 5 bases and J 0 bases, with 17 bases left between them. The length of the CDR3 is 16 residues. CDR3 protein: CASSGYQGSGSYEQYF. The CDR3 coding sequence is TGTGCCAGCAGCGGATATCAGGGGTCTGGCTCCTACGAGCAGTACTTC. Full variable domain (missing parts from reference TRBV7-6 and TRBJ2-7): GAGVSQSPRYKVTKRGQDVALRCDPISGHVSLYWYRQALGQGPEFLTYFNYEAQQDKSGLPNDRFSAERPEGSISTLTIQRTEQRDSAMYRCASSGYQGSGSYEQYFGPGTRLTVT.

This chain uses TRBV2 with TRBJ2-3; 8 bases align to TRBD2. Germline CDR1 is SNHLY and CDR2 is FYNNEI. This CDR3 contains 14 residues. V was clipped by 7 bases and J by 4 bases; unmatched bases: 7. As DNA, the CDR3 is TGTGCCAGCATTTTCGAGCGGGAGCCAGATACGCAGTATTTT. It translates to CASIFEREPDTQYF. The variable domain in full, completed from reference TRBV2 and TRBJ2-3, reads EPEVTQTPSHQVTQMGQEVILRCVPISNHLYFYWYRQILGQKVEFLVSFYNNEISEKSEIFDDQFSVERPDGSNFTLKIRSTKLEDSAMYFCASIFEREPDTQYFGPGTRLTVL.

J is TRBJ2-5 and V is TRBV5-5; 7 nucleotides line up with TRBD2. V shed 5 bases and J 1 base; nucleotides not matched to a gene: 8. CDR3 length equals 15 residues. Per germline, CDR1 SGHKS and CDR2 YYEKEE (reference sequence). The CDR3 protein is CASRLQLAAQETQYF. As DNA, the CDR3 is TGTGCCAGCAGGCTACAGCTAGCGGCCCAAGAGACCCAGTACTTC.

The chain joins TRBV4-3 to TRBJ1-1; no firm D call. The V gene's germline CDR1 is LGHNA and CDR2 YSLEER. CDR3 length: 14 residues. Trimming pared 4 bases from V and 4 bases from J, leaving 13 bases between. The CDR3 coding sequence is TGCGCCAGCAGCCTCCGAGCCTTTAGCACTGAAGCTTTCTTT. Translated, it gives CASSLRAFSTEAFF.

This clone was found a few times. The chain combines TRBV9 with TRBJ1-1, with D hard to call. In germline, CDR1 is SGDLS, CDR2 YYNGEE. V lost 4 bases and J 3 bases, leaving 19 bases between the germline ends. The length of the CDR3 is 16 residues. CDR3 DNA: TGTGCCAGCAGCCCCTATGCCGGAACTAGGGACACTGAAGCTTTCTTT. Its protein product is CASSPYAGTRDTEAFF.

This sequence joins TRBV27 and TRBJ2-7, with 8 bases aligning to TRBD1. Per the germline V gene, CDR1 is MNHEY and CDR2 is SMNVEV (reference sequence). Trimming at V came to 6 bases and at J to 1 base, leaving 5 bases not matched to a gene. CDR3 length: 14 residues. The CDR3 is CASSYGQGSYEQYF. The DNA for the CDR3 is TGTGCCAGCAGCTACGGACAGGGATCCTACGAGCAGTACTTC.

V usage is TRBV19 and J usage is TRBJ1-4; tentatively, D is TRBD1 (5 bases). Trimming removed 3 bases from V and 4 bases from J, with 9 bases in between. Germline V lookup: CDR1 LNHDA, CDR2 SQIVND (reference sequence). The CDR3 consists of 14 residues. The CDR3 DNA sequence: TGTGCCAGTAGTATCCTGGGGGGTAATGAAAAACTGTTTTTT. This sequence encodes CASSILGGNEKLFF.

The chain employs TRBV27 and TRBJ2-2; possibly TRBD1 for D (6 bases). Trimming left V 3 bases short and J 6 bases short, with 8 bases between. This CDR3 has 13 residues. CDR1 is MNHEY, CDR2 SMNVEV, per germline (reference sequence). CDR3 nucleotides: TGTGCCAGCAGTTTTAAGGGGGCCGGGGAGCTGTTTTTT. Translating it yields CASSFKGAGELFF.

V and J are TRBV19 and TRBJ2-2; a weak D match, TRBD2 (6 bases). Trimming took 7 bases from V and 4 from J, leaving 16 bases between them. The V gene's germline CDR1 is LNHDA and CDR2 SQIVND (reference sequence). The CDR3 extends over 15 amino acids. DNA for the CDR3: TGTGCCAGTATCCGGGACTCACTTATCACCGGGGAGCTGTTTTTT. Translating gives CASIRDSLITGELFF.

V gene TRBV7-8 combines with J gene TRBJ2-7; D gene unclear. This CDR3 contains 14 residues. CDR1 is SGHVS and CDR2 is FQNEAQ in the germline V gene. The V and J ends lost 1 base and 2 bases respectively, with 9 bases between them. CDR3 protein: CASSLGQNTYEQYF. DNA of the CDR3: TGTGCCAGCAGCTTAGGCCAGAACACCTACGAGCAGTACTTC.

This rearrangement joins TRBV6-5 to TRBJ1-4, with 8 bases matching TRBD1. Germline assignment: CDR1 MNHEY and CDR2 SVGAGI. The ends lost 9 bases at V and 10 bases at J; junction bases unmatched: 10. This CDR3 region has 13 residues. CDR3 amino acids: CASRRGQGAKLFF. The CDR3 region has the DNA TGTGCCAGTCGTAGGGGCCAGGGGGCAAAACTGTTTTTT.

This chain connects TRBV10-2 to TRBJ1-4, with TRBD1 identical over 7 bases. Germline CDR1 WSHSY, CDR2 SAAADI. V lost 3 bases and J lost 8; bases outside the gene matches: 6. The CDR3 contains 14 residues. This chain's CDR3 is CASSDWQGEEKLFF. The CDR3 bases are TGCGCCAGCAGTGACTGGCAGGGGGAAGAAAAACTGTTTTTT.

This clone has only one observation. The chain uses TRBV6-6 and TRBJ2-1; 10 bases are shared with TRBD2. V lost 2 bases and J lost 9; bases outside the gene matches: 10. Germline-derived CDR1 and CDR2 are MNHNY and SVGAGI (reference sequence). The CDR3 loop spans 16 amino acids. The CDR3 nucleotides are TGTGCCAGCAGTTACCGAGCTAGCGGGAGAGGTGGTGAGCAGTTCTTC. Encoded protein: CASSYRASGRGGEQFF.

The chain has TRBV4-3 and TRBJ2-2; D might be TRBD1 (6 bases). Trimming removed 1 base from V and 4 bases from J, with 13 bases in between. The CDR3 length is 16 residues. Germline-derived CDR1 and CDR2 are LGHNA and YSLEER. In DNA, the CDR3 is TGCGCCAGCAGCCAAGTTGTGGGGGCGAGCACCGGGGAGCTGTTTTTT. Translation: CASSQVVGASTGELFF.

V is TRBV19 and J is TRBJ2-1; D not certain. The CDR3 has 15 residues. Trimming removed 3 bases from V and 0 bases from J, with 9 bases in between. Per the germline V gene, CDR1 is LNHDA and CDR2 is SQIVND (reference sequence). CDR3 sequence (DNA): TGTGCCAGTAGTATTCGGGTGTTCTCCTACAATGAGCAGTTCTTC. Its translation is CASSIRVFSYNEQFF.

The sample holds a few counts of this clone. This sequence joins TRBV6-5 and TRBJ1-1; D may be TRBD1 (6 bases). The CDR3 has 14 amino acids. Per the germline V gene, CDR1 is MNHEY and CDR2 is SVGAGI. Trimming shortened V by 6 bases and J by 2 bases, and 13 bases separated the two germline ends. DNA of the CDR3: TGTGCCAGCAGGGCGACAGGATTTAACACTGAAGCTTTCTTT. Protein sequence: CASRATGFNTEAFF.

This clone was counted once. As DNA, the CDR3 is TGCGCCAGCAGCTTAGTAGCGGGGAGTTCCGGGGAGCTGTTTTTT. It yields the protein CASSLVAGSSGELFF. The J gene is TRBJ2-2, the V gene TRBV5-1, with TRBD2 matching over 8 bases. Trimming took 2 bases from V and 6 from J; bases not matched to a gene: 6. The CDR3 contains 15 residues. Per germline, CDR1 SGHRS and CDR2 YFSETQ.

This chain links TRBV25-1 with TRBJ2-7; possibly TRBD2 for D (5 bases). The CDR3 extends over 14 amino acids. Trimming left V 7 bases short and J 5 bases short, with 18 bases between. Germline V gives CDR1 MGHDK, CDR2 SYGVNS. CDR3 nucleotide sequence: TGTGCCAGCAACCTAAGGACTGTTACAGACGAGCAGTACTTC. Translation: CASNLRTVTDEQYF.

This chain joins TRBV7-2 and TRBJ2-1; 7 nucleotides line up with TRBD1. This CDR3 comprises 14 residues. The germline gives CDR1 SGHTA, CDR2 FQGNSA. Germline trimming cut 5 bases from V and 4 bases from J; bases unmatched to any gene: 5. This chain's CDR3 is CASSPGTAYNEQFF. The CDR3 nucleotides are TGTGCCAGCAGCCCAGGGACAGCATACAATGAGCAGTTCTTC.

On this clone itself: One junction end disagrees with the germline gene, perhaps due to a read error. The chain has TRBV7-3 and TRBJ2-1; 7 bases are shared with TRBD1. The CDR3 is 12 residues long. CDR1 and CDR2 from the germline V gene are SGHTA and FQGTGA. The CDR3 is CASSLTGVEQFF. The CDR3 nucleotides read TGTGCCAGCAGTTTAACAGGGGTCGAGCAGTTCTTC.

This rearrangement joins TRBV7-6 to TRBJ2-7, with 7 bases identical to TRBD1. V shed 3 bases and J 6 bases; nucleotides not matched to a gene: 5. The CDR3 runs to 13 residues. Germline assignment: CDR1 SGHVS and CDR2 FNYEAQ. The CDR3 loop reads CASSFSDRAEQYF. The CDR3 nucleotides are TGTGCCAGCAGCTTTTCCGACAGGGCCGAGCAGTACTTC. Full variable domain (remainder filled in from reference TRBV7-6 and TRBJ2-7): GAGVSQSPRYKVTKRGQDVALRCDPISGHVSLYWYRQALGQGPEFLTYFNYEAQQDKSGLPNDRFSAERPEGSISTLTIQRTEQRDSAMYRCASSFSDRAEQYFGPGTRLTVT.

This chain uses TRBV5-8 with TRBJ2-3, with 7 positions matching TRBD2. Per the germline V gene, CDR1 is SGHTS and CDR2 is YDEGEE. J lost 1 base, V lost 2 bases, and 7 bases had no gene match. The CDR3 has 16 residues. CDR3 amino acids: CASSFSGTGGTDTQYF. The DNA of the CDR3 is TGTGCCAGCAGCTTCAGCGGGACCGGAGGCACAGATACGCAGTATTTT.

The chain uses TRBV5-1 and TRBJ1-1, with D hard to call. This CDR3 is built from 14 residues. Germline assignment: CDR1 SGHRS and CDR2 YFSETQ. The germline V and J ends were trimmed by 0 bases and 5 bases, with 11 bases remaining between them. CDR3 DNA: TGCGCCAGCAGCTTGGCCAGTCCGGGGACTGAAGCTTTCTTT. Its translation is CASSLASPGTEAFF.

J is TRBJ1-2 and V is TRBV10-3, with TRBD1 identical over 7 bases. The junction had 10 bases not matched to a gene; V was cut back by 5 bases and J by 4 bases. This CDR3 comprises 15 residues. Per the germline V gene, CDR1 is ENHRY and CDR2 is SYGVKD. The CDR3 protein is CAISPHDRAPYGYTF. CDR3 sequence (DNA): TGTGCCATCAGTCCCCATGACAGGGCACCCTATGGCTACACCTTC.

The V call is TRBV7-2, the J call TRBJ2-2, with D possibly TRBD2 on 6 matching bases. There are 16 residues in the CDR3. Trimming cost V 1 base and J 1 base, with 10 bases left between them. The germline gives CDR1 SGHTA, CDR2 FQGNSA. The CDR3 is CASSLGWRENTGELFF. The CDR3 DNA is TGTGCCAGCAGCTTAGGATGGCGGGAGAACACCGGGGAGCTGTTTTTT.

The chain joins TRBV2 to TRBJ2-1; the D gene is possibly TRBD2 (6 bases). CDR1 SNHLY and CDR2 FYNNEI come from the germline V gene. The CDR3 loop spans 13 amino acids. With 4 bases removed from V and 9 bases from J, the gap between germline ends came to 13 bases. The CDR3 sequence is CASSVVGAGEQFF. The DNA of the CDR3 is TGTGCCAGCAGTGTCGTAGGAGCGGGTGAGCAGTTCTTC.